This is a list of T cell receptor beta chains from one sample in a study of blood T cell repertoires in COVID-19. Sequenced by immunoSEQ multiplex PCR; TCRdb stores in-frame clones only, minus some. The sample has 230,000 or so clones, around nine tenths seen once. Sequences were obtained from PBMCs or T cells enriched from blood (not recorded which). The receptors were sampled from a woman between 45 and 60 years old with acute COVID-19. CDR3s include the opening cysteine and the closing phenylalanine or tryptophan. The order of the fields is J gene, clone size, D gene, V gene, CDR3 DNA, CDR3 protein. D genes are given only for firm matches. Clone size appears in some rows only: once, few, many, or a class for an expanded clone.

j_call: TRBJ2-5; clone_size: -; d_call: TRBD2; v_call: TRBV7-2; cdr3_nt: TGTGCCAGCAGCTTACAGATGGGAGGGCCCTCAGGGACCCAGTACTTC; cdr3_aa: CASSLQMGGPSGTQYF
j_call: TRBJ2-1; clone_size: -; d_call: TRBD2; v_call: TRBV9; cdr3_nt: TGTGCCAGCAGCGTAGCCCGGACTAGCGGGAGATCATACAATGAGCAGTTCTTC; cdr3_aa: CASSVARTSGRSYNEQFF
j_call: TRBJ1-2; clone_size: -; d_call: -; v_call: TRBV28; cdr3_nt: TGTGCCAGCAGTCCGGAGCACTATGGCTACACCTTC; cdr3_aa: CASSPEHYGYTF
j_call: TRBJ2-7; clone_size: -; d_call: -; v_call: TRBV27; cdr3_nt: TGTGCCAGCAGTTTTGGAGGACGGAGCGCCTACGAGCAGTACTTC; cdr3_aa: CASSFGGRSAYEQYF
j_call: TRBJ2-7; clone_size: -; d_call: -; v_call: TRBV27; cdr3_nt: TGTGCCAGTCTTAGGCAGGGCTCCTACGAGCAGTACTTC; cdr3_aa: CASLRQGSYEQYF
j_call: TRBJ1-2; clone_size: once; d_call: TRBD1; v_call: TRBV23-1; cdr3_nt: TGCGCCAGCAGCTACCCCTCGACAGGGGAAAACCCTAACTATGGCTACACCTTC; cdr3_aa: CASSYPSTGENPNYGYTF
j_call: TRBJ2-5; clone_size: -; d_call: -; v_call: TRBV5-1; cdr3_nt: TGCGCCAGCAGCTTCGGGCAGGGCCAAGAGACCCAGTACTTC; cdr3_aa: CASSFGQGQETQYF
j_call: TRBJ1-4; clone_size: -; d_call: -; v_call: TRBV19; cdr3_nt: TGTGCCAGTAGTCCTCTTGACAGGACCTCTAATGAAAAACTGTTTTTT; cdr3_aa: CASSPLDRTSNEKLFF
j_call: TRBJ2-7; clone_size: -; d_call: -; v_call: TRBV7-8; cdr3_nt: TGTGCCAGCAGCTCTGCGTCCTCCTACGAGCAGTACTTC; cdr3_aa: CASSSASSYEQYF
j_call: TRBJ1-1; clone_size: -; d_call: TRBD1; v_call: TRBV11-3; cdr3_nt: TGTGCCAGCAGCTTAGAAGGGACAGGCCGTACTGAAGCTTTCTTT; cdr3_aa: CASSLEGTGRTEAFF
j_call: TRBJ2-5; clone_size: -; d_call: -; v_call: TRBV19; cdr3_nt: TGTGCCAGTAGTTGGAGCGCAACTCAAGAGACCCAGTACTTC; cdr3_aa: CASSWSATQETQYF
j_call: TRBJ2-5; clone_size: -; d_call: TRBD2; v_call: TRBV19; cdr3_nt: TGTGCCAGTAGTGGCGGGACTAGCGGGACACAAGAGACCCAGTACTTC; cdr3_aa: CASSGGTSGTQETQYF
j_call: TRBJ1-1; clone_size: -; d_call: -; v_call: TRBV19; cdr3_nt: TGTGCCAGTAGTAACGACAGAATGAACACTGAAGCTTTCTTT; cdr3_aa: CASSNDRMNTEAFF
j_call: TRBJ2-3; clone_size: -; d_call: -; v_call: TRBV4-1; cdr3_nt: TGCGCCAGCAGCCAAGAGTCTGTCCCCAGCACAGATACGCAGTATTTT; cdr3_aa: CASSQESVPSTDTQYF
j_call: TRBJ1-4; clone_size: -; d_call: -; v_call: TRBV2; cdr3_nt: TGTGCCAGCAGTCGGGGGGATGGTGAAAAACTGTTTTTT; cdr3_aa: CASSRGDGEKLFF
j_call: TRBJ1-2; clone_size: -; d_call: -; v_call: TRBV30; cdr3_nt: TGTGCCTCTGGGGGCGGGGGCTATGGCTACACCTTC; cdr3_aa: CASGGGGYGYTF
j_call: TRBJ1-5; clone_size: -; d_call: -; v_call: TRBV6-1; cdr3_nt: TGTGCCAGCAGTGAAGCGATCAGGGGCGATCAGCCCCAGCATTTT; cdr3_aa: CASSEAIRGDQPQHF
j_call: TRBJ1-1; clone_size: -; d_call: -; v_call: TRBV19; cdr3_nt: TGTGCCAGTAGTTCAGGGGCCCTCACTGAAGCTTTCTTT; cdr3_aa: CASSSGALTEAFF
j_call: TRBJ2-1; clone_size: -; d_call: -; v_call: TRBV7-8; cdr3_nt: TGTGCCAGCAGCTTAGTCGTCGGTTCCTACAATGAGCAGTTCTTC; cdr3_aa: CASSLVVGSYNEQFF
j_call: TRBJ2-7; clone_size: -; d_call: -; v_call: TRBV19; cdr3_nt: TGTGCCAGTAGTATAGGGCAGGAACCCTACGAGCAGTACTTC; cdr3_aa: CASSIGQEPYEQYF
j_call: TRBJ1-2; clone_size: -; d_call: -; v_call: TRBV5-1; cdr3_nt: TGCGCCAGCAGTTTCTCACAGTTCTCCAACTATGGCTACACCTTC; cdr3_aa: CASSFSQFSNYGYTF
j_call: TRBJ2-7; clone_size: -; d_call: TRBD2; v_call: TRBV30; cdr3_nt: TGTGCCTGGAGTGTACTTCGGGAGGGCTCCTACGAGCAGTACTTC; cdr3_aa: CAWSVLREGSYEQYF
j_call: TRBJ1-1; clone_size: -; d_call: -; v_call: TRBV7-9; cdr3_nt: TGTGCCAGCAGCTTAGATCGGGTTAGGACTGAAGCTTTCTTT; cdr3_aa: CASSLDRVRTEAFF
j_call: TRBJ2-1; clone_size: -; d_call: TRBD2; v_call: TRBV5-1; cdr3_nt: TGCGCCAGCAGCTTGGATCTAGCGGGAGTTTACAATGAGCAGTTCTTC; cdr3_aa: CASSLDLAGVYNEQFF
j_call: TRBJ1-2; clone_size: -; d_call: -; v_call: TRBV5-1; cdr3_nt: TGCGCCAGCAGCTTGAGTTCTGGGGCATATGGCTACACCTTC; cdr3_aa: CASSLSSGAYGYTF